This section outlines one T cell receptor beta chain sequence together with its context. Its antigen is undetermined. This sample is drawn from a study of blood T cells in healthy people across ages. General study points: The long-lived group displayed more naive CD4+ cells, plus higher diversity, than the aged donors did.

A sample-barcoded 5' primer and a J-beta primer mix were used in a second PCR of roughly 6 to 11 cycles. Through a template-switch adaptor with 12 random nucleotides, each cDNA molecule received a tag. A single record per CDR3 protein comes from TCRdb applying MiXCR to the 5' RACE reads. Among about 760,000 distinct CDR3 sequences listed, about 25% were seen once. Extraction yielded at least 5 micrograms of total RNA per sample. The junction had 7 bases not matched to a gene; V was cut back by 0 bases and J by 0 bases. The length of the CDR3 is 19 residues. The V gene's germline CDR1 is LNHNV and CDR2 YYDKDF (reference sequence). These same records also appear under a second study, on T cells of mothers and their children.

The source is a boy between 10 and 17 years old in good health. The specimen sequenced was blood. The J gene is TRBJ2-6, the V gene TRBV15, with TRBD2 matching 8 bases. The CDR3 loop is CATSRDFTGGYSGANVLTF. In nucleotides, the CDR3 is TGTGCCACCAGCAGAGATTTCACGGGAGGGTACTCTGGGGCCAACGTCCTGACTTTC.